This TCR beta chain was identified during a study of shared clonotypes between healthy human individuals. Study-wide results and limits: Larger richness was generally estimated for naive than memory subsets. A handful of donors showed sharing of roughly 5% of naive CD4 clonotypes.

Germline V gene data show CDR1 as DFQATT and CDR2 as SNEGSKA (reference sequence). The CDR3 totals 11 residues. Trimming removed 6 bases at V and 12 bases at J, with 14 bases between. The run depth of the assay was deep. Clones were sequenced by immunoSEQ multiplex PCR, and TCRdb holds only the in-frame ones, with some missing. The repertoire holds about 2.4 million clones, around 94% seen once, with over 0.12% in the top ten. CD45RA+ naive and CD45RA-negative memory subsets were separated from CD4+ cells. Regarding this clone: Its antigen remains unknown.

Sequenced material: naive CD4+ T cells sorted from blood. Subset here: CD45RA+ positively selected. This sequence originates from a man aged 18-30 years in good health. This chain joins TRBV20-1 and TRBJ1-4, with D uncertain. The CDR3 nucleotides read TGCAGTGCCCCGGGTCACCGGGAACTGTTTTTT. Translating gives CSAPGHRELFF.